This T cell receptor beta chain was identified in a study of blood T cell repertoires in COVID-19 (dated by TCRdb to 2019 to 2021). Background for the entire study: Collaborator samples came from the United States, Italy and Spain and covered acute and convalescent phases of COVID-19. The material from the prospective study consisted of cDNA or gDNA derived from T cells, B-cell-depleted T cells, or PBMCs. Deeply sampled blood TCRbeta repertoires from subjects exposed to, actively infected with, or recovered from COVID-19 were included in the dataset. The repertoires were released in a freely available public database intended as a resource for research on the immune response to SARS-CoV-2. The samples were drawn from two sources: the first 160 participants of the ongoing ImmuneRACE study, and 950 to 1,500 subjects contributed by 6 global collaborators. A de-identified subject ID, COVID-19 status, age in years and sex were almost always included in the sample metadata. Where available, HLA class I and class II types were taken from metadata supplied by the sample provider and were not determined by assay-based typing. The investigation overall reported the following: Clinical and demographic metadata were provided uncurated, with the amount varying by source and participant.

A word on this clone: Its antigen is still unknown. Per-base quality was not reported, and no clone a single base away is much larger than it.

The germline V gene provides CDR1 SGHTA and CDR2 FQGNSA. CDR3 length: 16 amino acids, cysteine to phenylalanine. Only the CDR3 DNA is retained, 48 bases long and in frame from the first base. Deletion took 3 bases off V and 0 bases off J, with a span of 12 bases between the germline ends. The collaborating institutions used their own protocols to collect whole blood in K2EDTA tubes. Collaborator samples were shipped for TCRbeta analysis as frozen whole blood, isolated PBMCs, or DNA extracted from either sample type. TCRbeta CDR3 regions were amplified from genomic DNA using the immunoSEQ Assay, a bias-controlled multiplex PCR. On the authors' methods: The number of nucleated cells in each sample was estimated by amplification of reference gene primers within the assay. To quantify the absolute abundance of each unique TCRbeta CDR3 rearrangement, sequence reads were collapsed and filtered. For each sample, productive Simpson clonality was calculated as the square root of Simpson's diversity index across productive rearrangements. The table comes from immuneACCESS by way of TCRdb, which keeps in-frame sequences with V and J called. Part of the clones is missing from these tables; in studies checked, under half for an unresolved V gene and the rest for unknown reasons. V and J calls and clone size are those listed in that table; D and trimming were worked out from the DNA. In this sample the table shows 130,000 or so clones, about 77% of which occur a single time. The ten top clones hold more than 20% of the sample.

Sequencing was carried out using peripheral blood. This clonotype originated in a human donor in a cohort sampled during active COVID-19. In this chain, TRBV7-2 is recombined with TRBJ1-3; D gene: possibly TRBD1, on 5 matching bases. The sequence in DNA is TGTGCCAGCAGCTTGATGACAGTCAGCTCTGGAAACACCATATATTTT. It encodes CASSLMTVSSGNTIYF.